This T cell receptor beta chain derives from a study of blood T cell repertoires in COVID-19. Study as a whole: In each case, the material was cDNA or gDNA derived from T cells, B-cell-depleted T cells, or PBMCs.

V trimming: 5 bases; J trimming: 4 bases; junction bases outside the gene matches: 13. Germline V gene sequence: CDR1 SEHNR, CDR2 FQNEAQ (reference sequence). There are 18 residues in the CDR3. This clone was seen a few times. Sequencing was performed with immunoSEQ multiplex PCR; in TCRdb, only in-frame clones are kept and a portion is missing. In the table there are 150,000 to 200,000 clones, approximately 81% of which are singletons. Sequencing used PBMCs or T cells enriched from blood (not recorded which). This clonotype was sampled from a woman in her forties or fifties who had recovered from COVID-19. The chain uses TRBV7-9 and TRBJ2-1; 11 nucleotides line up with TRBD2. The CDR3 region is CASSRRTSGSLGYNEQFF. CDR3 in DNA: TGTGCCAGCAGCCGACGTACTAGCGGGAGTTTGGGTTACAATGAGCAGTTCTTC.